This record looks at one T cell receptor (beta chain) sequence and its context. The CDR3 covers 17 residues. The V and J ends lost 3 bases and 3 bases respectively, with 20 bases between them. From germline, CDR1 is MNHNS and CDR2 SASEGT. This record comes from a study of cytomegalovirus exposure and HLA in healthy donors. Use of 60 Vbeta and 13 Jbeta primers characterized the PCR. The assay was immunoSEQ multiplex PCR, and TCRdb's table has in-frame clones only and misses some. The data hold under 200,000 clones, with approximately 75% observed a single time. The sequence was collected from a woman between 18 and 29 years old in good health and CMV-seronegative. The genes are TRBV6-1 and TRBJ1-1; D may be TRBD1 (5 bases). Material for sequencing was PBMCs. The CDR3 is CASSDRRRGTADTEAFF. CDR3 DNA: TGTGCCAGCAGTGACCGCAGGAGGGGAACAGCCGACACTGAAGCTTTCTTT.